These T cell receptor beta chains were read from a single sample in a study of blood T cell repertoires in COVID-19. Here immunoSEQ multiplex PCR was the method, and the copy in TCRdb shows in-frame clones only, minus some. The sample consists of some 130,000 clones, more than 80% of them appearing once. The sample comprised peripheral blood. These receptors were obtained from a human donor in a cohort sampled during active COVID-19. Both conserved end residues are part of each CDR3. The order of the fields is D gene, CDR3 length, J gene, clone size, V gene, CDR3 protein, CDR3 DNA. D genes are given only for firm matches. Clone size appears in some rows only: once, few, many, or a class for an expanded clone.

>-|17|TRBJ2-5|-|TRBV6-2/TRBV6-3
CASSYTLIPGTQETQYF
TGTGCCAGCAGTTACACGCTAATCCCGGGAACTCAAGAGACCCAGTACTTC
>TRBD1|14|TRBJ1-6|-|TRBV6-5
CASSSRDRYSPLHF
TGTGCCAGCAGTTCCCGGGACAGGTATTCACCCCTCCACTTT
>TRBD2|17|TRBJ2-2|-|TRBV5-6
CASSFVPTGGLTGELFF
TGTGCCAGCAGCTTCGTCCCAACGGGAGGGCTCACCGGGGAGCTGTTTTTT
>TRBD1|13|TRBJ2-7|-|TRBV30
CAEDGTGAHEQYF
TGTGCCGAGGACGGGACAGGGGCCCACGAGCAGTACTTC
>TRBD2|16|TRBJ2-3|-|TRBV19
CASSIAVAGGTDTQYF
TGTGCCAGTAGTATCGCCGTAGCGGGAGGGACAGATACGCAGTATTTT
>-|15|TRBJ1-2|-|TRBV7-2
CASSLLVAPSHGYTF
TGTGCCAGCAGCTTACTTGTGGCCCCCAGTCATGGCTACACCTTC
>TRBD2|13|TRBJ2-1|-|TRBV12-3/TRBV12-4
CASSASGGYEQFF
TGTGCCAGCAGTGCTAGCGGGGGGTATGAGCAGTTCTTC
>-|13|TRBJ1-3|-|TRBV15
CATSRDLGNTIYF
TGTGCCACCAGCAGAGATCTGGGAAACACCATATATTTT
>-|12|TRBJ2-3|-|TRBV5-6
CASSSGVDTQYF
TGTGCCAGCAGCTCGGGGGTCGATACGCAGTATTTT
>-|15|TRBJ1-6|-|TRBV7-2
CASSPTNPYNSPLHF
TGTGCCAGCAGCCCCACTAACCCCTATAATTCACCCCTCCACTTT
>-|13|TRBJ2-7|-|TRBV12-3/TRBV12-4
CASSLHRVYEQYF
TGTGCCAGCAGTCTCCATCGGGTGTACGAGCAGTACTTC
>-|14|TRBJ2-2|-|TRBV11-1
CASSFRVNTGELFF
TGTGCCAGCAGCTTCAGGGTTAACACCGGGGAGCTGTTTTTT
>-|13|TRBJ1-1|-|TRBV7-9
CASTFEARTEAFF
TGTGCCAGCACCTTTGAGGCCCGTACTGAAGCTTTCTTT
>-|15|TRBJ1-4|-|TRBV10-2
CASSPRDTLNEKLFF
TGCGCCAGCAGTCCCAGGGACACTTTGAATGAAAAACTGTTTTTT
>-|15|TRBJ1-3|-|TRBV6-2/TRBV6-3
CASSYSPGAGNTIYF
TGTGCCAGCAGTTACTCGCCGGGGGCTGGAAACACCATATATTTT
>-|13|TRBJ2-1|-|TRBV6-5
CASSYLEVDEQFF
TGTGCCAGCAGTTACCTAGAAGTCGATGAGCAGTTCTTC
>-|13|TRBJ1-2|-|TRBV2
CASSEGPRQGYTF
TGTGCCAGCAGTGAAGGGCCCCGCCAGGGCTACACCTTC
>TRBD2|15|TRBJ2-3|few|TRBV7-2
CASTFSGRTTDTQYF
TGTGCCAGCACTTTTAGCGGGAGGACCACAGATACGCAGTATTTT
>-|10|TRBJ2-5|-|TRBV25-1
CASSEETQYF
TGTGCCAGCAGCGAGGAGACCCAGTACTTC
>-|14|TRBJ1-5|once|TRBV19
CASSSYGSNQPQHF
TGTGCCAGTAGCTCCTACGGTAGCAATCAGCCCCAGCATTTT
>-|18|TRBJ2-2|-|TRBV15
CATSRGRGLELLTGELFF
TGTGCCACCAGCCGAGGACGAGGACTGGAATTATTAACCGGGGAGCTGTTTTTT
>-|16|TRBJ2-3|-|TRBV5-1
CASSPRDTLRTDTQYF
TGCGCCAGCAGCCCGAGGGACACCCTCCGCACAGATACGCAGTATTTT
>TRBD1|13|TRBJ2-5|-|TRBV28
CASRKTGLETQYF
TGTGCCAGCAGAAAGACAGGGCTGGAGACCCAGTACTTC
>-|17|TRBJ2-5|-|TRBV13
CASSLEGLGKKKETQYF
TGTGCCAGCAGCTTAGAGGGGTTGGGAAAAAAGAAAGAGACCCAGTACTTC
>-|15|TRBJ1-4|-|TRBV7-2
CASSLVAGGNEKLFF
TGTGCCAGCAGCTTAGTGGCGGGGGGTAATGAAAAACTGTTTTTT
>TRBD2|15|TRBJ2-5|-|TRBV5-6
CASSLGLAGMETQYF
TGTGCCAGCAGCTTGGGCCTAGCGGGAATGGAGACCCAGTACTTC
>-|15|TRBJ2-5|-|TRBV13
CASSLWRTPQETQYF
TGTGCCAGCAGCTTATGGAGGACGCCCCAAGAGACCCAGTACTTC
>TRBD2|15|TRBJ2-7|-|TRBV3-1/TRBV3-2
CASSQSSGILYEQYF
TGTGCCAGCAGCCAATCTAGCGGGATCCTCTACGAGCAGTACTTC
>-|13|TRBJ2-1|-|TRBV11-2
CASSLEPPGPQFF
TGTGCCAGCAGCTTAGAGCCTCCGGGTCCGCAGTTCTTC
>-|13|TRBJ1-6|-|TRBV30
CAWRVVSHSPLHF
TGTGCCTGGAGAGTGGTCAGTCATTCACCCCTCCACTTT
>TRBD2|14|TRBJ2-5|-|TRBV7-6
CASSSGLARETQYF
TGTGCCAGCAGTTCGGGACTAGCTCGAGAGACCCAGTACTTC
>-|13|TRBJ1-2|-|TRBV5-1
CASSRHQGSGYTF
TGCGCCAGCAGCAGACACCAGGGATCCGGCTACACCTTC
>-|13|TRBJ2-5|-|TRBV6-6
CASTLPGGETQYF
TGTGCCAGCACCCTCCCAGGCGGGGAGACCCAGTACTTC